This T cell receptor (beta chain) was recorded in a study of response to subunit inactivated influenza vaccine. Overall study findings and caveats: Authors suggested each seasonal influenza vaccination recruits few new T cells.

TCRdb passed the RT-PCR reads through MiXCR, listing each CDR3 protein once. The repertoire includes approximately 480,000 distinct CDR3 sequences, roughly 11% of them detected once, and roughly 12% sits in the top ten. In the case of this clonotype: Its cognate antigen is unknown.

The junction had 13 bases not matched to a gene; V was cut back by 6 bases and J by 1 base. Germline CDR1 is MNHEY and CDR2 is SVGEGT. The CDR3 length is 17 residues. The sequencing here drew on PBMCs from blood, taken around seven weeks after vaccination. The sequence was obtained from a man aged 45-60 years who received an inactivated influenza vaccine. V and J are TRBV6-2 or TRBV6-3 and TRBJ2-7, with 9 bases fitting TRBD1. CDR3 sequence reads: CASSYRQGQGRSYEQYF. CDR3 nucleotides: TGTGCCAGCAGCTACCGCCAAGGACAGGGGCGTTCCTACGAGCAGTACTTC.